By sample fraction, the clone carrying this T cell receptor beta chain is medium-sized. The authors gated naive CD8 T cells as CD8+CD4-CCR7+CD45RA+ for sorting. In TCRdb, the PCR reads were re-called with MiXCR into one record per CDR3 protein. The profile shows approximately 9,000 distinct CDR3 sequences, approximately 15% of them singletons. This sample was taken from a study of molecular identifiers for immune sequencing clone quantification. For the study at large: In replicates, RNA from roughly 21,000 or 96,000 naive CD8 cells was divided five ways and four parts were sequenced.

V was pared by 3 bases and J by 7 bases, with 8 bases of the junction left unmatched. From germline, CDR1 is SQVTM and CDR2 ANQGSEA. CDR3 length: 14 residues. The sequenced sample was naive CD8+ T cells from blood, with Jurkat cell RNA spiked in. The subset denotes: FACS-sorted CD8+CD4-CCR7+CD45RA+ naive T cells. The chain carries TRBV29-1 and TRBJ2-7, with 11 bases fitting TRBD2. The source is a human donor in good health. Some libraries in this study had Jurkat cell RNA spiked in. The chain's CDR3 is CSVEVTSGGAEQYF. The CDR3 nucleotides read TGCAGCGTTGAGGTTACTAGCGGGGGAGCGGAGCAGTACTTC.